This TCR beta chain was identified in a study of blood T cell repertoires in COVID-19. Overall study: The analysed material was cDNA or gDNA that came from T cells, B-cell-depleted T cells, or PBMCs.

Original processing notes: Using reference gene primer amplification, nucleated cell counts were estimated. Profiling relied on immunoSEQ multiplex PCR, and the TCRdb table lists in-frame clones only, not all of them. The V and J calls and clone size come from that table; D and trimming were worked out from the DNA. The sample lists approximately 280,000 clones, approximately 85% occurring once. The CDR3 spans 18 residues. The germline V gene encodes CDR1 MNHEY and CDR2 SVGEGT. V gave up 5 bases and J gave up 1 base; unmatched junction bases: 13. This TCR came from a woman between 65 and 79 years old with acute or convalescent COVID-19. The chain recombines TRBV6-2 or TRBV6-3 with TRBJ1-2; 10 bases map to TRBD1. Sequences were obtained from peripheral blood. The CDR3 DNA is TGTGCCAGCAGTACTCACCCCGGGACAGGGGTTTATAACTATGGCTACACCTTC. Protein product: CASSTHPGTGVYNYGYTF.